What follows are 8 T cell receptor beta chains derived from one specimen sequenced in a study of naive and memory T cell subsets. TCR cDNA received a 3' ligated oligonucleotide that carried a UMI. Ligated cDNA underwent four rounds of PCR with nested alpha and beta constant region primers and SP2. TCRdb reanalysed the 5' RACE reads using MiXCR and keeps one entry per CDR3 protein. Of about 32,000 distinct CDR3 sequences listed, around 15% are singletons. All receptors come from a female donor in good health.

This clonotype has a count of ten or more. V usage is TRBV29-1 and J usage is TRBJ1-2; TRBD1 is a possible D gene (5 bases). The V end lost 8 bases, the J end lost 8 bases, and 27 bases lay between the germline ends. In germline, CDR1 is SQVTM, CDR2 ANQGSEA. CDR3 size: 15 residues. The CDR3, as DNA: TGCAGCTCCCGCGCCGGGACCACTTCCTTATCAGGCTACACCTTC. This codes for CSSRAGTTSLSGYTF.

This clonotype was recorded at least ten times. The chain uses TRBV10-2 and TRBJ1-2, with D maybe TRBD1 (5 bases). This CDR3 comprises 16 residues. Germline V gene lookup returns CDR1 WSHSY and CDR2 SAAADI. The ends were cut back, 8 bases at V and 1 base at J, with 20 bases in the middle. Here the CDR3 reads CASQKGPFGVNYGYTF. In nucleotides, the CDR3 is TGCGCCAGCCAAAAGGGACCCTTCGGGGTTAACTATGGCTACACCTTC.

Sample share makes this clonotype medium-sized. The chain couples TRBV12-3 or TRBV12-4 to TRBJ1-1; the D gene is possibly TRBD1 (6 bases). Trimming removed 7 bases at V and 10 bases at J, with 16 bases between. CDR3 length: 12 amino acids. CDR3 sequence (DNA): TGTGCCAGCACCACCCCGGACAGCCTAGCTTTCTTT. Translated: CASTTPDSLAFF.

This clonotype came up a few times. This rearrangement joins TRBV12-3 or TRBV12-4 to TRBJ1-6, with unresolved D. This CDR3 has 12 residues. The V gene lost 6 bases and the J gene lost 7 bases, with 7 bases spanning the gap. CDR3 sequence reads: CASRRGNSPLHF. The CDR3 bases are TGTGCCAGCAGACGAGGGAATTCACCCCTCCACTTT.

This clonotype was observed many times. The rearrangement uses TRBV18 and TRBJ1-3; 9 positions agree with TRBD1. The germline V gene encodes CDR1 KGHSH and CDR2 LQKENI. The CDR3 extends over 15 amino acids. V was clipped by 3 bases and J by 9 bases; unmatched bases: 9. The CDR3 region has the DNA TGTGCCAGCTCACCTTTGGAGGGACAGGGTCTCACCATATATTTT. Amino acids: CASSPLEGQGLTIYF. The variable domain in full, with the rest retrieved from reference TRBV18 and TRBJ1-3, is NAGVMQNPRHLVRRRGQEARLRCSPMKGHSHVYWYRQLPEEGLKFMVYLQKENIIDESGMPKERFSAEFPKEGPSILRIQQVVRGDSAAYFCASSPLEGQGLTIYFGEGSWLTVV.

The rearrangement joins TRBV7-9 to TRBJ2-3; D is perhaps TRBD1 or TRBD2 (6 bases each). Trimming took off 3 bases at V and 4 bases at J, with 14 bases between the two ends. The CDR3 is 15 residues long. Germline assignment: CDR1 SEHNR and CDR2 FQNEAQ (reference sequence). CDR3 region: CASSLEGGWADTQYF. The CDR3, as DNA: TGTGCCAGCAGCTTGGAGGGGGGATGGGCAGATACGCAGTATTTT.

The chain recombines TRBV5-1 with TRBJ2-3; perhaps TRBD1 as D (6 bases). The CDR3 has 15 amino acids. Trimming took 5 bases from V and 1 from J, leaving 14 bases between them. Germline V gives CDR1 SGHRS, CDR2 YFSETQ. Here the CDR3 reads CASSLRGMGTDTQYF. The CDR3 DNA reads TGCGCCAGCAGTTTGAGGGGGATGGGCACAGATACGCAGTATTTT.

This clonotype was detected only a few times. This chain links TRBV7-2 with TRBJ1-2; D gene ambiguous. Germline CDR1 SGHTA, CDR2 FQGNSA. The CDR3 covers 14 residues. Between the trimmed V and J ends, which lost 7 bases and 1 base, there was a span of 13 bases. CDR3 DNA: TGTGCCAGCACTCAATCGGGATTTAACTATGGCTACACCTTC. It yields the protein CASTQSGFNYGYTF.